One and the same sample provided the 5 T cell receptor beta chains below, sequenced in a study of shared clonotypes between healthy human individuals. Method: immunoSEQ multiplex PCR; TCRdb's copy keeps in-frame clones and lacks some. This table holds about 2,500,000 clones, around 94% found once. The sequenced sample was naive CD4+ T cells sorted from blood. This sample's subset: CD45RA+ positively selected. The source of these receptors is a young man in good health.

This rearrangement joins TRBV30 to TRBJ2-2; no definite D call. This CDR3 is built from 18 residues. Trimming took off 0 bases at V and 4 bases at J, with 21 bases between the two ends. The germline gives CDR1 GTSNPN, CDR2 SVGIG (reference sequence). The DNA for the CDR3 is TGTGCCTGGAGTGTACGATCCATCTATTCAGGATTCACCGGGGAGCTGTTTTTT. Translation: CAWSVRSIYSGFTGELFF.

This chain links TRBV9 with TRBJ2-3; a weak D match, TRBD2 (6 bases). This CDR3 has 14 residues. The germline CDR1 and CDR2 sequences are SGDLS and YYNGEE. V was trimmed by 4 bases and J by 3 bases, leaving 12 bases between them. CDR3 region: CASSPWGETDTQYF. The CDR3 DNA reads TGTGCCAGCAGCCCATGGGGGGAAACAGATACGCAGTATTTT.

Here the CDR3 reads CASSRGRGATNEKLFF. The CDR3 region has the DNA TGTGCCAGCTCCCGGGGACGGGGAGCAACTAATGAAAAACTGTTTTTT. The rearrangement links TRBV18 to TRBJ1-4; TRBD1 is a possible D gene (5 bases). Trimming removed 6 bases at V and 0 bases at J, with 14 bases between. CDR1 and CDR2 (germline): KGHSH, LQKENI. The CDR3 sequence is 16 residues long.

As concerns this clone: This specimen includes other DNA sequences encoding the same CDR3. The V gene is TRBV6-1, the J gene TRBJ2-3; TRBD2 matches 10 bases. This CDR3 is built from 15 residues. V shed 6 bases and J 1 base; nucleotides not matched to a gene: 4. Germline CDR1 is MNHNS and CDR2 is SASEGT. This CDR3 is CASRRLAGGTDTQYF. The CDR3 nucleotides are TGTGCCAGCAGGAGACTAGCGGGTGGCACAGATACGCAGTATTTT.

The chain recombines TRBV9 with TRBJ2-3; 8 bases fit TRBD2. Germline V CDR1 and CDR2: SGDLS, YYNGEE. The CDR3 consists of 17 residues. V shed 1 base and J 5 bases; nucleotides not matched to a gene: 12. CDR3 nucleotides: TGTGCCAGCAGCGTACCCCGCCCTACGGGAGGGGGAGATACGCAGTATTTT. Translation: CASSVPRPTGGGDTQYF.